This T cell receptor beta chain was recovered during a study of Graves' ophthalmopathy and Graves' hyperthyroidism. Study at large: The collection of peripheral blood took place at initial diagnosis, before any treatment. Overall study findings and caveats: Clonotypes were expanded in thyroid at above 0.001 frequency, and most also appeared in blood.

This clonotype has a count of ten or more. Its antigen remains unknown. Each donor who had ophthalmopathy showed moderate-to-severe activity, a CAS of ≥3, a NOSPECS of ≥4, and a duration under 3 months. Sampling over 8 ml of fresh peripheral blood provided the PBMCs. RNA transcripts served as template for amplifying TCR beta CDR3 sequences. In the first round, RT-PCR was carried out with HTBI primers, and a multiplex PCR formed the second round. MiXCR was run by TCRdb on the multiplex PCR reads, yielding one entry per CDR3 protein. The sample consists of under 350,000 distinct CDR3 sequences, about a sixth of them appearing once. Germline CDR1 is GTSNPN and CDR2 is SVGIG (reference sequence). The CDR3 totals 13 residues. Deletions cut 3 bases from V and 6 bases from J, with 14 bases between.

This chain joins TRBV30 and TRBJ1-2; tentatively, D is TRBD1 (6 bases). The receptor was derived from an adult man with Graves' ophthalmopathy. Sequencing was carried out using peripheral blood. CDR3: CAWRLTGNHGYTF. CDR3 DNA: TGTGCCTGGAGACTTACAGGGAACCATGGCTACACCTTC. The full variable domain, its missing parts supplied by reference TRBV30 and TRBJ1-2, is SQTIHQWPATLVQPVGSPLSLECTVEGTSNPNLYWYRQAAGRGLQLLFYSVGIGQISSEVPQNLSASRPQDRQFILSSKKLLLSDSGFYLCAWRLTGNHGYTFGSGTRLTVV.